A single sample gave rise to the 8 T cell receptor beta chains below, sequenced in a study of control samples from healthy donors and cancer patients. Clones were sequenced by immunoSEQ multiplex PCR, and TCRdb holds only the in-frame ones, with some missing. The table shows just over 150,000 clones, with around 90% occurring only once. Sequencing input: blood. Receptor source: a man aged 25-45 years in good health.

The chain joins TRBV7-2 to TRBJ1-2; D ambiguous. The V gene lost 5 bases and the J gene lost 7 bases, with 17 bases spanning the gap. The germline gives CDR1 SGHTA, CDR2 FQGNSA. The CDR3 covers 14 residues. CDR3 DNA: TGTGCCAGCAGCGCCGACCCGCTCATGGGTGGCTACACCTTC. It is translated as CASSADPLMGGYTF.

The chain recombines TRBV3-1 (or the pseudogene TRBV3-2) with TRBJ2-1; D not resolved. There are 14 residues in the CDR3. Germline loops: CDR1 LGHDT, CDR2 YNNKEL (reference sequence). Deletions cut 0 bases from V and 5 bases from J, with 8 bases between. The CDR3 nucleotides read TGTGCCAGCAGCCAAGATCGAGTAGACAATGAGCAGTTCTTC. Residues: CASSQDRVDNEQFF.

The V and J genes are TRBV7-2 and TRBJ2-1; no clear D gene. V lost 1 base and J lost 6, with 10 bases in between. The germline V gene has CDR1 SGHTA and CDR2 FQGNSA. CDR3 length equals 14 residues. DNA for the CDR3: TGTGCCAGCAGCTTAGAGTATTCGTCCAATGAGCAGTTCTTC. Protein: CASSLEYSSNEQFF.

The J gene is TRBJ1-5, the V gene TRBV7-9; D is unclear. Germline-derived CDR1 and CDR2 are SEHNR and FQNEAQ (reference sequence). The CDR3 loop spans 14 amino acids. V lost 0 bases and J 0 bases, leaving 3 bases between the germline ends. The CDR3: CASSLANSNQPQHF. CDR3 nucleotide sequence: TGTGCCAGCAGCTTAGCGAATAGCAATCAGCCCCAGCATTTT.

The chain joins TRBV6-5 to TRBJ1-2; 8 nucleotides match TRBD1. This CDR3 region has 15 residues. Germline trimming cut 3 bases from V and 2 bases from J; bases unmatched to any gene: 5. Germline assignment: CDR1 MNHEY and CDR2 SVGAGI. The CDR3 coding sequence is TGTGCCAGCAGTTATGGGCAGGGGGCAAACTATGGCTACACCTTC. It is translated as CASSYGQGANYGYTF.

The gene calls are TRBV5-1 and TRBJ2-6; D gene ambiguous. The CDR3 has 14 residues. Germline CDR1 SGHRS, CDR2 YFSETQ. Trimming shortened V by 2 bases and J by 2 bases, and 5 bases separated the two germline ends. CDR3 amino acids: CASSFNTGANVLTF. The CDR3 DNA is TGCGCCAGCAGCTTCAACACTGGGGCCAACGTCCTGACTTTC.

This clone was seen a handful of times. The chain joins TRBV6-5 to TRBJ1-2; D is possibly TRBD1 (6 bases). In germline, CDR1 is MNHEY, CDR2 SVGAGI. The V gene lost 0 bases and the J gene lost 4 bases, with 12 bases spanning the gap. CDR3 length equals 15 residues. The CDR3 region is CASSYSSDRIYGYTF. CDR3 nucleotides: TGTGCCAGCAGTTACTCCTCGGACAGAATCTATGGCTACACCTTC.

The J gene is TRBJ2-4, the V gene TRBV27; 7 nucleotides match TRBD1. Trimming removed 5 bases from V and 3 bases from J; junction bases left unmatched: 10. The length of the CDR3 is 16 residues. Germline V gives CDR1 MNHEY, CDR2 SMNVEV (reference sequence). This CDR3 reads CASSPTVRGSKNIQYF. DNA of the CDR3: TGTGCCAGCAGTCCCACGGTCAGGGGGAGCAAAAACATTCAGTACTTC.